This is a list of T cell receptor beta chains from one sample in a study of T cells after yellow fever vaccination. TCRdb redid the calling of the 5' RACE reads with MiXCR, one entry per CDR3 protein. The sample has about 170,000 distinct CDR3 sequences; about 10% are singletons. The source was CD8+ T cells sorted from PBMCs, collected 15 days after the yellow fever booster vaccination. These receptors were obtained from a man aged 18 to 30 who received the YFV17D yellow fever vaccine. Both conserved end residues are part of each CDR3. The order of the fields is clone size, V gene, J gene, D gene, CDR3 protein, CDR3 DNA. The D gene is left open where the match is weak. Size values are once, few and many counts, or a class for expanded clones, and some rows have none.

>few|TRBV5-5|TRBJ1-4|-
CASSLGYGEAEKLFF
TGTGCCAGCAGCTTGGGGTACGGGGAAGCGGAAAAACTGTTTTTT
>-|TRBV5-4|TRBJ2-1|TRBD2
CASSRSGGYEEFNEQFF
TGTGCCAGCAGCCGGAGCGGGGGGTACGAGGAATTCAATGAGCAGTTCTTC
>-|TRBV5-5|TRBJ2-3|-
CASSLGRTDFTDTQYF
TGTGCCAGCAGCTTGGGGCGGACCGACTTCACAGATACGCAGTATTTT
>once|TRBV30|TRBJ1-5|TRBD1
CAWSSGQHSNQPQHF
TGTGCCTGGAGTTCGGGACAGCATAGCAATCAGCCCCAGCATTTT
>-|TRBV29-1|TRBJ1-1|TRBD1
CSARHPLDRYGTEAFF
TGCAGCGCTCGCCACCCATTGGACAGGTACGGCACTGAAGCTTTCTTT
>few|TRBV7-9|TRBJ2-1|-
CASRDSISYNEQFF
TGTGCCAGTCGCGACTCTATCTCCTACAATGAGCAGTTCTTC
>-|TRBV4-3|TRBJ2-5|-
CASSQDISLETQYF
TGCGCCAGCAGCCAAGACATAAGTTTGGAGACCCAGTACTTC
>many|TRBV28|TRBJ2-7|TRBD2
CASSFGGGGYEQYF
TGTGCCAGCAGTTTTGGCGGGGGGGGGTACGAGCAGTACTTC
>-|TRBV10-3|TRBJ1-2|-
CAISESGFYTF
TGTGCCATCAGTGAGTCAGGATTCTACACCTTC
>few|TRBV20-1|TRBJ1-1|TRBD1
CSARGGQVSEAFF
TGCAGTGCTAGAGGTGGACAGGTGAGTGAAGCTTTCTTT
>few|TRBV12-3/TRBV12-4|TRBJ2-7|TRBD1
CASSSSTGGEQYF
TGTGCCAGCAGTTCCTCGACAGGGGGCGAGCAGTACTTC
>few|TRBV12-3/TRBV12-4|TRBJ2-7|-
CASSFLGLRYEQYF
TGTGCCAGCAGTTTCCTAGGGTTGAGATACGAGCAGTACTTC
>-|TRBV6-2/TRBV6-3|TRBJ2-2|-
CASSLQGFTGELFF
TGTGCCAGCAGTCTACAGGGTTTTACCGGGGAGCTGTTTTTT
>few|TRBV9|TRBJ1-3|-
CASSVEGSLGNTIYF
TGTGCCAGCAGCGTAGAAGGGTCTCTAGGAAACACCATATATTTT
>-|TRBV5-1|TRBJ1-1|-
CASSLAVRVVNTEAFF
TGCGCCAGCAGCTTGGCCGTCAGGGTGGTGAACACTGAAGCTTTCTTT
>many|TRBV6-2/TRBV6-3|TRBJ2-5|-
CASSSVTVGETQYF
TGTGCCAGCAGTTCCGTAACGGTAGGGGAGACCCAGTACTTC
>-|TRBV7-9|TRBJ2-6|TRBD1
CASSSDVGQGASASGANVLTF
TGTGCCAGCAGTTCGGACGTCGGACAGGGGGCGTCTGCCTCTGGGGCCAACGTCCTGACTTTC
>-|TRBV9|TRBJ1-5|-
CASSVGLGQPQHF
TGTGCCAGCAGCGTTGGTCTAGGTCAGCCCCAGCATTTT
>-|TRBV3-1|TRBJ2-5|TRBD1
CASSQEGQGTGETQYF
TGTGCCAGCAGCCAAGAAGGACAGGGTACTGGGGAGACCCAGTACTTC
>-|TRBV20-1|TRBJ2-2|TRBD2
CSARDRGGGNTGELFF
TGCAGTGCTAGAGATAGAGGCGGGGGGAACACCGGGGAGCTGTTTTTT
>few|TRBV7-9|TRBJ2-7|TRBD1
CASSLIGQGHEQYF
TGTGCCAGCAGCTTAATAGGACAGGGCCACGAGCAGTACTTC
>few|TRBV4-1|TRBJ1-6|-
CASSQDGSNSPLHF
TGCGCCAGCAGCCAAGATGGCAGTAATTCACCCCTCCACTTT
>few|TRBV27|TRBJ1-2|-
CASSLSVGFLGYTF
TGTGCCAGCAGTTTATCAGTAGGGTTTCTGGGCTACACCTTC
>few|TRBV12-3/TRBV12-4|TRBJ1-2|-
CASSFGRVALGYTF
TGTGCCAGCAGTTTTGGCAGGGTTGCCCTTGGTTACACCTTC
>-|TRBV9|TRBJ2-3|TRBD2
CASSTLAGGLTDTQYF
TGTGCCAGCAGCACATTAGCGGGGGGACTAACAGATACGCAGTATTTT
>many|TRBV7-8|TRBJ2-3|-
CASSQNLDTQYF
TGTGCCAGCAGCCAAAACTTAGATACGCAGTATTTT
>-|TRBV5-6|TRBJ2-6|-
CASSLAGALSGANVLTF
TGTGCCAGCAGCTTGGCCGGAGCACTCTCTGGGGCCAACGTCCTGACTTTC
>few|TRBV4-1|TRBJ2-3|-
CASSQVEGSGDTQYF
TGCGCCAGCAGCCAAGTTGAGGGGTCAGGAGATACGCAGTATTTT
>-|TRBV4-3|TRBJ1-1|-
CASSQDHWAGATEAFF
TGCGCCAGCAGCCAAGATCATTGGGCAGGGGCCACTGAAGCTTTCTTT
>-|TRBV19|TRBJ2-1|TRBD1
CASSIGQVNNEQFF
TGTGCCAGTAGTATCGGACAGGTAAACAATGAGCAGTTCTTC
>-|TRBV11-2|TRBJ2-5|TRBD2
CASSILAGGHFGTQYF
TGTGCCAGCAGCATCCTAGCGGGGGGCCACTTCGGGACCCAGTACTTC
>many|TRBV27|TRBJ2-1|TRBD1
CASSFGTGHYNEQFF
TGTGCCAGCAGTTTTGGGACAGGCCACTACAATGAGCAGTTCTTC
>-|TRBV6-2/TRBV6-3|TRBJ1-1|-
CASSYGPYTEAFF
TGTGCCAGCAGTTATGGACCATACACTGAAGCTTTCTTT
>few|TRBV19|TRBJ1-5|-
CASSIGGGGQPQHF
TGTGCCAGTAGTATAGGAGGTGGTGGACAGCCCCAGCATTTT
>few|TRBV6-6|TRBJ1-4|-
CASSYSMGEKLFF
TGTGCCAGCAGTTACTCGATGGGTGAAAAACTGTTTTTT
>many|TRBV5-1|TRBJ1-1|-
CASSLEPSGRQGTEAFF
TGCGCCAGCAGCTTGGAGCCGTCGGGGCGCCAGGGAACTGAAGCTTTCTTT
>-|TRBV7-9|TRBJ2-1|-
CASSFSAGEQFF
TGTGCCAGCAGCTTTAGCGCGGGTGAGCAGTTCTTC
>-|TRBV6-5|TRBJ2-2|-
CASRARGANTGELFF
TGTGCCAGCAGGGCCCGAGGGGCGAACACCGGGGAGCTGTTTTTT
>many|TRBV6-5|TRBJ2-2|-
CASSYSGGGELFF
TGTGCCAGCAGTTACTCGGGAGGCGGGGAGCTGTTTTTT
>few|TRBV7-9|TRBJ2-3|-
CASSSTLGSRTDTQYF
TGTGCCAGCAGCTCCACGCTCGGGTCACGCACAGATACGCAGTATTTT
>few|TRBV4-1|TRBJ2-7|-
CASSQLQGSSYEQYF
TGCGCCAGCAGCCAGTTACAGGGAAGCTCCTACGAGCAGTACTTC
>few|TRBV9|TRBJ2-1|TRBD2
CASSPSGLAALQFF
TGTGCCAGCAGCCCTTCAGGACTAGCGGCCCTGCAGTTCTTC
>many|TRBV29-1|TRBJ2-7|-
CSVEVGGAYEQYF
TGCAGCGTTGAAGTCGGAGGGGCCTACGAGCAGTACTTC
>-|TRBV7-9|TRBJ2-3|-
CASSFDRSLDTQYF
TGTGCCAGCAGCTTTGATAGGTCCTTGGATACGCAGTATTTT
>few|TRBV27|TRBJ2-7|-
CASSLGGRIYEQYF
TGTGCCAGCAGTTTGGGGGGACGGATCTACGAGCAGTACTTC
>few|TRBV7-3|TRBJ2-4|TRBD2
CASSPRTSGGGMENIQYF
TGTGCCAGCAGCCCGAGAACTAGCGGGGGCGGTATGGAAAACATTCAGTACTTC
>-|TRBV14|TRBJ1-1|-
CASSHETGLNTEAFF
TGTGCCAGCAGCCACGAGACAGGATTGAACACTGAAGCTTTCTTT
>-|TRBV5-1|TRBJ1-4|-
CASSSWPEDEKLFF
TGCGCCAGCAGCTCCTGGCCGGAGGATGAAAAACTGTTTTTT
>few|TRBV7-9|TRBJ2-3|-
CASRGPAPDTQYF
TGTGCCAGCAGGGGGCCGGCCCCAGATACGCAGTATTTT
>few|TRBV13|TRBJ1-1|-
CASSLGAASEAFF
TGTGCCAGCAGCTTAGGGGCCGCGTCTGAAGCTTTCTTT
>-|TRBV5-1|TRBJ1-2|TRBD1
CASSLSLQLGQGYGYTF
TGCGCCAGCAGCTTGAGCCTCCAATTGGGACAGGGATATGGCTACACCTTC